Listed below are T cell receptor beta chains from one sample, sequenced in a study of blood T cells in healthy people across ages. TCRdb re-called the 5' RACE reads with MiXCR, one entry per CDR3 protein. The profile shows about 1.1 million distinct CDR3 sequences, approximately 38% of them singletons. Input material: blood. These receptors all come from a man between 18 and 29 years old in good health. The CDR3 runs from the conserved cysteine through the conserved F or W. D genes are given only for firm matches. Clone size is stated in some rows and not others, as once, few, many or a class when expanded.

V gene	clone size	J gene	D gene	CDR3 protein	CDR3 DNA
TRBV10-3	few	TRBJ1-2	NA	CAISESNRDNGYTF	TGTGCCATCAGTGAGTCTAACAGGGATAATGGCTACACCTTC
TRBV2	NA	TRBJ2-5	NA	CASSERRGAETQYF	TGTGCCAGCAGTGAACGGCGCGGGGCAGAGACCCAGTACTTC
TRBV12-3/TRBV12-4	NA	TRBJ2-1	TRBD2	CAGSDSSGGTINEQFF	TGTGCCGGCAGTGACTCTAGCGGGGGGACTATCAATGAGCAGTTCTTC
TRBV27	NA	TRBJ1-1	NA	CASSLSGNRWGTEAFF	TGTGCCAGCAGTTTATCGGGTAACCGGTGGGGGACTGAAGCTTTCTTT
TRBV6-1	NA	TRBJ2-7	NA	CASSEARGFNEQYF	TGTGCCAGCAGTGAAGCGAGGGGCTTTAACGAGCAGTACTTC
TRBV20-1	NA	TRBJ1-4	NA	CSVKARGYEKLFF	TGCAGTGTCAAGGCCAGGGGTTATGAAAAACTGTTTTTT
TRBV6-1	many	TRBJ2-7	NA	CASSRAEPYEQYF	TGTGCCAGCAGCAGGGCGGAGCCCTACGAGCAGTACTTC
TRBV12-3/TRBV12-4	few	TRBJ1-2	TRBD1	CASNYGTGYGYTF	TGTGCCAGCAACTACGGGACAGGGTATGGCTACACCTTC
TRBV5-1	NA	TRBJ1-5	NA	CASSETSNQPQHF	TGCGCCAGCAGCGAAACGAGTAATCAGCCCCAGCATTTT
TRBV2	NA	TRBJ2-4	NA	CASSPTGLAKNIQYF	TGTGCCAGCAGTCCCACGGGTCTAGCCAAAAACATTCAGTACTTC
TRBV7-9	NA	TRBJ1-5	NA	CASSVLQGSHQPQHF	TGTGCCAGCAGCGTACTACAGGGATCCCATCAGCCCCAGCATTTT
TRBV27	NA	TRBJ1-4	NA	CASSLRAHEKLFF	TGTGCCAGCAGTCTCCGGGCGCATGAAAAACTGTTTTTT
TRBV12-3/TRBV12-4	once	TRBJ2-7	NA	CASSRPGPYEQYF	TGTGCCAGCAGTCGTCCGGGCCCCTACGAGCAGTACTTC
TRBV12-3/TRBV12-4	few	TRBJ2-7	TRBD2	CASSLASGGSHYNEQYF	TGTGCCAGCAGTTTGGCTAGCGGGGGGTCCCACTACAATGAGCAGTACTTC
TRBV18	few	TRBJ1-5	TRBD1	CASSPLPGDRGSQPQHF	TGTGCCAGCTCACCCCTACCGGGGGACAGGGGAAGTCAGCCCCAGCATTTT
TRBV5-6	NA	TRBJ1-2	NA	CASSGRSLVYGYTF	TGTGCCAGCAGCGGCAGGTCTCTTGTCTATGGCTACACCTTC
TRBV4-3	few	TRBJ1-6	NA	CASSQDYSGGGSPLHF	TGCGCCAGCAGCCAAGATTACTCCGGGGGTGGTTCACCCCTCCACTTT
TRBV6-5	NA	TRBJ1-1	NA	CASSYWSDTEAFF	TGTGCCAGCAGTTACTGGTCAGACACTGAAGCTTTCTTT
TRBV4-2	NA	TRBJ2-7	TRBD1	CASSQRTGGDYEQYF	TGTGCCAGCAGCCAACGGACAGGGGGTGACTACGAGCAGTACTTC
TRBV3-1	few	TRBJ1-1	TRBD1	CASSQEGDRGWNTEAFF	TGTGCCAGCAGCCAAGAAGGGGACAGGGGATGGAACACTGAAGCTTTCTTT
TRBV5-1	NA	TRBJ2-5	NA	CASSLEQQGWVQYF	TGCGCCAGCAGCTTAGAACAACAGGGATGGGTGCAGTACTTC
TRBV4-2	NA	TRBJ1-2	TRBD1	CASTGQGSRMFRGYTF	TGTGCCAGCACCGGACAGGGGAGCCGGATGTTTCGTGGCTACACCTTC
TRBV12-3/TRBV12-4	NA	TRBJ2-1	TRBD2	CASTLLSGGAHEQFF	TGTGCCAGCACCCTGCTTAGCGGGGGGGCCCATGAGCAGTTCTTC
TRBV28	NA	TRBJ1-2	NA	CASSLSGAEDYGYTF	TGTGCCAGCAGTTTATCTGGGGCAGAAGACTATGGCTACACCTTC
TRBV20-1	many	TRBJ2-3	TRBD2	CSARRRVTRTSGGDTQYF	TGCAGTGCTAGGAGAAGGGTAACTCGGACTAGCGGGGGAGATACGCAGTATTTT
TRBV4-2	once	TRBJ2-1	NA	CASSQDPHGGGNEQFF	TGTGCCAGCAGCCAAGATCCCCACGGGGGAGGTAATGAGCAGTTCTTC
TRBV29-1	many	TRBJ2-3	TRBD2	CSVVLWGLAADTDTQYF	TGCAGCGTTGTCTTATGGGGACTAGCAGCCGACACAGATACGCAGTATTTT
TRBV7-3	NA	TRBJ2-1	NA	CASSLVSGSNKQFF	TGTGCCAGCAGCTTAGTATCAGGGTCCAATAAGCAGTTCTTC
TRBV4-1	NA	TRBJ1-2	NA	CASSQEYALGGNDYGYTF	TGCGCCAGCAGCCAAGAGTACGCCCTTGGGGGAAATGACTATGGCTACACCTTC
TRBV20-1	NA	TRBJ1-5	NA	CSALGRSNQPQHF	TGCAGTGCGCTGGGCCGGAGCAATCAGCCCCAGCATTTT
TRBV5-5	NA	TRBJ1-5	NA	CASSAQPENQPQHF	TGTGCCAGCAGCGCCCAACCCGAGAATCAGCCCCAGCATTTT
TRBV12-3/TRBV12-4	NA	TRBJ2-2	NA	CASSLAWGELFF	TGTGCCAGCAGTTTAGCTTGGGGGGAGCTGTTTTTT
TRBV7-7	few	TRBJ2-1	TRBD1	CASSRDRGLDNEQFF	TGTGCTAGCAGCCGTGACAGGGGTCTGGACAATGAGCAGTTCTTC
TRBV6-2/TRBV6-3	few	TRBJ2-1	TRBD1	CASSYIGQVDYNEQFF	TGTGCCAGCAGTTACATTGGACAGGTAGACTACAATGAGCAGTTCTTC
TRBV6-5	NA	TRBJ1-2	TRBD1	CASSYSTGGAGYGYTF	TGTGCCAGCAGTTACTCGACAGGGGGCGCCGGCTATGGCTACACCTTC
TRBV5-1	NA	TRBJ2-1	NA	CASSGGSAYNEQFF	TGCGCCAGCAGCGGGGGGAGTGCATACAATGAGCAGTTCTTC
TRBV29-1	NA	TRBJ1-2	NA	CSVELADRIYGYTF	TGCAGCGTTGAACTGGCCGACAGGATCTATGGCTACACCTTC
TRBV20-1	NA	TRBJ2-2	TRBD1	CSAREQGAPGDIGELFF	TGCAGTGCTAGAGAACAGGGGGCTCCAGGGGACATCGGGGAGCTGTTTTTT
TRBV4-3	NA	TRBJ2-6	NA	CASSQDEARGANVLTF	TGCGCCAGCAGCCAAGATGAGGCGAGAGGGGCCAACGTCCTGACTTTC
TRBV20-1	NA	TRBJ1-1	NA	CSASDAEAFF	TGCAGTGCTAGCGACGCTGAAGCTTTCTTT
TRBV4-3	few	TRBJ1-1	NA	CASSQEGQANTEAFF	TGCGCCAGCAGCCAAGAGGGTCAGGCGAACACTGAAGCTTTCTTT
TRBV18	NA	TRBJ2-5	NA	CASSPSSGVQETQYF	TGTGCCAGCTCCCCATCGTCTGGGGTCCAAGAGACCCAGTACTTC
TRBV4-2	NA	TRBJ2-7	NA	CASSQERAGYEQYF	TGTGCCAGCAGCCAAGAAAGGGCCGGCTACGAGCAGTACTTC
TRBV18	NA	TRBJ2-1	NA	CASSPDGGRLYNEQFF	TGTGCCAGCTCACCAGACGGTGGCAGACTCTACAATGAGCAGTTCTTC
TRBV7-2	NA	TRBJ1-4	NA	CASSLPTGLGEKLFF	TGTGCCAGCAGTCTTCCTACAGGACTAGGTGAAAAACTGTTTTTT
TRBV4-3	NA	TRBJ2-3	TRBD2	CASSQGEGTDTQYF	TGCGCCAGCAGCCAAGGGGAGGGTACAGATACGCAGTATTTT
TRBV9	few	TRBJ1-1	NA	CASSTFVEGTEAFF	TGTGCCAGCAGCACCTTTGTGGAAGGGACTGAAGCTTTCTTT
TRBV29-1	NA	TRBJ1-4	NA	CSVEQGATNEKLFF	TGCAGCGTTGAACAGGGTGCAACTAATGAAAAACTGTTTTTT
TRBV4-1	NA	TRBJ2-7	NA	CASSQDDSERFEQYF	TGCGCCAGCAGCCAAGATGACTCCGAGCGCTTCGAGCAGTACTTC